This T cell receptor beta chain is from a study of blood T cell repertoires in COVID-19. In the study overall: Sources were T cells, B-cell-depleted T cells, or PBMCs; the material itself was cDNA or gDNA.

This CDR3 spans 14 amino acids. Germline V lookup: CDR1 SGHRS, CDR2 YFSETQ. V was cut by 3 bases and J by 4 bases, with 10 bases left in between. In the original analysis: Amplified reference gene primers provided the basis for estimating nucleated cell counts. Sequencing used immunoSEQ multiplex PCR; TCRdb keeps in-frame clones, though not all of them. Clone size and the V and J calls come from that table; the DNA yielded D and trimming. There are about 90,000 clones in the sample; approximately 80% occur only once, and 7% lies in the top ten. V and J are TRBV5-1 and TRBJ1-4; D may be TRBD1 (6 bases). The sequence was collected from a man aged 65-85 years with acute or convalescent COVID-19. Sequenced input: peripheral blood. The CDR3 region has the DNA TGCGCCAGCAGCTCGGACAGCGGTAATGAAAAACTGTTTTTT. It translates to CASSSDSGNEKLFF. Using reference TRBV5-1 and TRBJ1-4 for the parts outside the CDR3, the full variable domain is KAGVTQTPRYLIKTRGQQVTLSCSPISGHRSVSWYQQTPGQGLQFLFEYFSETQRNKGNFPGRFSGRQFSNSRSEMNVSTLELGDSALYLCASSSDSGNEKLFFGSGTQLSVL.